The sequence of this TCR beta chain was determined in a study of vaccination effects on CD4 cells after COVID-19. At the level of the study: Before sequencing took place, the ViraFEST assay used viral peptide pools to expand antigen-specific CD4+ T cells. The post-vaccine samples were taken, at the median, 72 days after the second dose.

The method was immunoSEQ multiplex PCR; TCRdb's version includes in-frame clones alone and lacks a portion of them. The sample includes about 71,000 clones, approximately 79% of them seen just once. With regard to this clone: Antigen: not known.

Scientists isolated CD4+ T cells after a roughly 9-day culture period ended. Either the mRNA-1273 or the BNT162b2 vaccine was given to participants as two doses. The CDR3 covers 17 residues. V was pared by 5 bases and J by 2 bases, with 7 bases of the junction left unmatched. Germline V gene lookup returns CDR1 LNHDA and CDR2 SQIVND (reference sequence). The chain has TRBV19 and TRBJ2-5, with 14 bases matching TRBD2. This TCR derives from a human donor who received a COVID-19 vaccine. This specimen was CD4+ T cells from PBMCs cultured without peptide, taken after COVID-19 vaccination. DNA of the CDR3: TGTGCCAGTAGTTCCCCGGGACTAGCGGGGGCACAAGAGACCCAGTACTTC. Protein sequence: CASSSPGLAGAQETQYF.